The 26 T cell receptor beta chains reported below all come from one sample, sequenced in a study of blood T cells in healthy people across ages. A sample-barcoded 5' primer and a J-beta primer mix were used in a second PCR of about 7 to 12 cycles. TCRdb ran MiXCR on the 5' RACE reads and lists one entry per CDR3 protein. The repertoire holds around 790,000 distinct CDR3 sequences, with 44% as singletons. Input material: blood. Every receptor here comes from a man aged 55 to 70 in good health.

This sequence joins TRBV3-1 and TRBJ2-3, with D possibly being TRBD1 (6 bases). CDR1 is LGHDT and CDR2 is YNNKEL in the germline V gene (reference sequence). Trimming stripped 0 bases from V and 3 bases from J, with 13 bases between. This CDR3 contains 16 residues. In DNA, the CDR3 is TGTGCCAGCAGCCAAGAATCCCGGACAGCTACAGATACGCAGTATTTT. Protein sequence: CASSQESRTATDTQYF.

The rearrangement links TRBV11-2 to TRBJ2-5; 8 bases align to TRBD1. This CDR3 has 12 amino acids. Germline V gene sequence: CDR1 SGHAT, CDR2 FQNNGV. The V segment lost 1 base and the J segment 12 bases; nucleotides outside the gene matches: 4. CDR3 loop: CASSLVLGQEYF. The CDR3 DNA is TGTGCCAGCAGCTTAGTGCTGGGACAGGAGTACTTC.

This clonotype has more than one count but fewer than ten. This rearrangement joins TRBV9 to TRBJ2-1; 7 bases align to TRBD1. J gave up 8 bases and V 5 bases, and 7 bases lay outside the gene matches. This CDR3 region has 13 residues. Germline CDR1 reads SGDLS; CDR2 reads YYNGEE. The CDR3 sequence: CASRGTAWDEQFF. CDR3 DNA: TGTGCCAGCAGGGGGACAGCCTGGGATGAGCAGTTCTTC.

This clonotype showed up just a few times. This may stem from a read error, because a much larger clone lies one nucleotide away. This chain uses TRBV14 with TRBJ2-7; D not resolved. The tail of the sequence fits TRBJ2-5 better, so the J call may be wrong. The CDR3 is 12 amino acids. Germline CDR1 reads SGHDN; CDR2 reads FVKESK. CDR3 residues: CASSQGLETQYF. The CDR3 nucleotides are TGTGCCAGCAGCCAAGGGCTAGAGACCCAGTACTTC.

The chain couples TRBV25-1 to TRBJ1-4; D call uncertain. V shed 1 base and J shed 0 bases, with 12 bases lying between them. This CDR3 spans 17 amino acids. CDR1 is MGHDK and CDR2 is SYGVNS in the germline V gene. The CDR3 DNA follows: TGTGCCAGCAGTGAATCATTTCGAGCCCCAACTAATGAAAAACTGTTTTTT. Translation gives CASSESFRAPTNEKLFF.

V usage is TRBV6-2 or TRBV6-3 and J usage is TRBJ2-2; D is perhaps TRBD2 (6 bases). V shed 0 bases and J shed 6 bases, with 11 bases lying between them. There are 15 residues in the CDR3. Germline lookup yields CDR1 MNHEY and CDR2 SVGEGT. CDR3 region: CASSYSGGRAGELFF. For the CDR3, the DNA is TGTGCCAGCAGTTACTCCGGGGGAAGGGCCGGGGAGCTGTTTTTT.

This clonotype was counted a single time. At one end, the junction sequence differs from germline, possibly due to a read error. The rearrangement uses TRBV12-3 or TRBV12-4 and TRBJ2-4, with TRBD1 matching 7 bases. The J call is uncertain, as TRBJ2-7 better fits the DNA end. The CDR3 totals 13 residues. CDR3 coding DNA: TGCGCCAGCAGTTACCAGGGGGACTACGAGCAGTACTTC. It yields the protein CASSYQGDYEQYF.

A word on this clonotype: This clone may be a read error of a much larger clone one base away. The J gene is TRBJ2-5, the V gene TRBV28, with 9 bases lining up with TRBD1. Germline V gene lookup returns CDR1 MDHEN and CDR2 SYDVKM. V was clipped by 3 bases and J by 4 bases; unmatched bases: 15. This CDR3 is 18 amino acids long. The CDR3 bases are TGTGCCAGCAGTTTTTTATTGGAGACAGGGGGAGACCCAGAGACCCAGTACTTC. Residues: CASSFLLETGGDPETQYF. Full variable domain (missing parts from reference TRBV28 and TRBJ2-5): DVKVTQSSRYLVKRTGEKVFLECVQDMDHENMFWYRQDPGLGLRLIYFSYDVKMKEKGDIPEGYSVSREKKERFSLILESASTNQTSMYLCASSFLLETGGDPETQYFGPGTRLLVL.

The rearrangement uses TRBV15 and TRBJ2-5, with 7 bases aligning to TRBD1. The trim removed 1 base at V and 4 bases at J, leaving 6 bases unmatched. Per the germline V gene, CDR1 is LNHNV and CDR2 is YYDKDF (reference sequence). The CDR3 totals 15 residues. The CDR3 DNA is TGTGCCACCAGCAGAGGACAGGGAACTGCAGAGACCCAGTACTTC. Translating it yields CATSRGQGTAETQYF.

The J gene is TRBJ2-1, the V gene TRBV20-1; no clear D. The end of the DNA is better explained by TRBJ2-7, so the J call may be wrong. The CDR3 sequence is 13 residues long. Germline values: CDR1 DFQATT, CDR2 SNEGSKA (reference sequence). As DNA, the CDR3 is TGCAGTGCCGGACGGAGCTCCTACAATGAGCAGTACTTC. It specifies CSAGRSSYNEQYF.

The genes are TRBV7-2 and TRBJ1-6; 7 bases match TRBD1. Trimming at V came to 4 bases and at J to 0 bases, leaving 3 bases not matched to a gene. The germline gives CDR1 SGHTA, CDR2 FQGNSA. CDR3 size: 16 residues. CDR3 residues: CASSSRDSSYNSPLHF. Here the CDR3 DNA reads TGTGCCAGCAGCTCGAGGGACAGCTCCTATAATTCACCCCTCCACTTT.

The chain's CDR3 is CASSKVGRGLDGYTF. DNA of the CDR3: TGTGCCAGCAGCAAAGTGGGCAGGGGGCTGGATGGCTACACCTTC. V and J are TRBV21-1 and TRBJ1-2; whether TRBD1, the table's D call, matches the DNA was not checked. TRBV21-1 is a known pseudogene. CDR3 size: 15 residues.

CDR3 nucleotides: TGTGCCAGCAGCTTAGGAGGCCTTTTAATAGAGCAGTACTTC. Amino acids: CASSLGGLLIEQYF. The chain carries TRBV7-2 and TRBJ2-7, with unresolved D. Germline V CDR1 and CDR2: SGHTA, FQGNSA. There are 14 residues in the CDR3. V was clipped by 1 base and J by 7 bases, with 14 bases between them.

This clonotype turned up a few times. The genes are TRBV3-1 and TRBJ2-7; 7 bases line up with TRBD1. V was pared by 6 bases and J by 5 bases, with 10 bases of the junction left unmatched. Per the germline V gene, CDR1 is LGHDT and CDR2 is YNNKEL (reference sequence). The CDR3 is 14 amino acids. For the CDR3, the DNA is TGTGCCAGCAGTGTTAGGCCGACAGGGAACGAGCAGTACTTC. As protein: CASSVRPTGNEQYF.

The V call is TRBV6-5, the J call TRBJ1-1, with TRBD1 matching over 8 bases. Germline-derived CDR1 and CDR2 are MNHEY and SVGAGI. J lost 1 base, V lost 6 bases, and 7 bases had no gene match. This CDR3 has 15 residues. CDR3 DNA sequence: TGTGCCAGCAGGCGGACAGGGTTTAGGAACACTGAAGCTTTCTTT. It yields the protein CASRRTGFRNTEAFF.

In its sample, this clonotype was seen a few times. The chain is built from TRBV7-9 and TRBJ2-3; tentative D call: TRBD2 (6 bases). This CDR3 spans 16 amino acids. Germline CDR1 SEHNR, CDR2 FQNEAQ (reference sequence). The V end was cut by 4 bases, the J end by 4 bases, with 18 bases between. This CDR3 reads CASSSRDSPTPDTQYF. The CDR3, as DNA: TGTGCCAGCAGCTCACGGGACTCCCCAACCCCAGATACGCAGTATTTT.

This chain joins TRBV11-2 and TRBJ2-5; D call uncertain. The length of the CDR3 is 13 residues. CDR1 and CDR2 (germline): SGHAT, FQNNGV. Trimming left V 6 bases short and J 5 bases short, with 13 bases between. The CDR3: CASRNLVEETQYF. DNA of the CDR3: TGTGCCAGCAGGAATCTAGTGGAGGAGACCCAGTACTTC. Full variable domain (outside the CDR3, taken from reference TRBV11-2 and TRBJ2-5): EAGVAQSPRYKIIEKRQSVAFWCNPISGHATLYWYQQILGQGPKLLIQFQNNGVVDDSQLPKDRFSAERLKGVDSTLKIQPAKLEDSAVYLCASRNLVEETQYFGPGTRLLVL.

The sample holds many counts of this clonotype. V gene TRBV3-1 combines with J gene TRBJ2-1, with D perhaps matching TRBD1 (7 bases). Germline values: CDR1 LGHDT, CDR2 YNNKEL (reference sequence). This CDR3 spans 13 amino acids. Trimming took 4 bases from V and 10 from J, leaving 14 bases between them. For the CDR3, the DNA is TGTGCCAGCAGCCTGGGATCAGGGGGGGAGCAGTTCTTC. Translation gives CASSLGSGGEQFF.

This clonotype was detected only a few times. V usage is TRBV20-1 and J usage is TRBJ2-5; 9 bases line up with TRBD2. This CDR3 has 16 amino acids. Germline CDR1 DFQATT, CDR2 SNEGSKA (reference sequence). J lost 0 bases, V lost 5 bases, and 10 bases had no gene match. CDR3 DNA: TGCAGTGCTCCGAATCCGGCGGGGGGGTACCAAGAGACCCAGTACTTC. Encoded protein: CSAPNPAGGYQETQYF.

The count of this clonotype is one. One end of the junction does not line up with germline, which may come from a read error. J is TRBJ2-1 and V is TRBV27, with 9 nucleotides matching TRBD2. In germline, CDR1 is MNHEY, CDR2 SMNVEV (reference sequence). CDR3 size: 15 residues. The CDR3 region has the DNA TGTGCCAGCAACCCCCTAGCGGGGATATACAAGGAGCAGTTCTTC. Translated, it gives CASNPLAGIYKEQFF.

This sequence joins TRBV29-1 and TRBJ2-5; 9 bases agree with TRBD2. The CDR3 sequence is 17 residues long. Germline-derived CDR1 and CDR2 are SQVTM and ANQGSEA. The trim removed 1 base at V and 1 base at J, leaving 10 bases unmatched. CDR3 coding DNA: TGCAGCGTTGAAGGCTGGGCTAGCGGGGCACTCCAAGAGACCCAGTACTTC. Its protein is CSVEGWASGALQETQYF.

This clonotype occurred many times. The rearrangement joins TRBV20-1 to TRBJ2-1; D remains unclear. The CDR3 spans 14 residues. V gave up 6 bases and J gave up 5 bases, with 17 bases separating them. Germline CDR1 DFQATT, CDR2 SNEGSKA (reference sequence). The CDR3 nucleotides read TGCAGTGCGCCAAGGTACACAGTGAACAATGAGCAGTTCTTC. This gives the protein CSAPRYTVNNEQFF.

This clonotype has ten or more counts. The rearrangement joins TRBV7-2 to TRBJ2-7, with D hard to call. Germline CDR1 reads SGHTA; CDR2 reads FQGNSA. Trimming left V 5 bases short and J 0 bases short, with 5 bases between. This CDR3 has 12 amino acids. Here the CDR3 reads CASSASSYEQYF. The CDR3, as DNA: TGTGCCAGCAGCGCGAGCTCCTACGAGCAGTACTTC.

This clonotype was counted between two and nine times. The chain joins TRBV6-2 or TRBV6-3 to TRBJ2-7, with 10 bases that match TRBD2. The CDR3 is 13 residues long. Germline lookup yields CDR1 MNHEY and CDR2 SVGEGT. Trimming removed 7 bases from V and 3 bases from J; junction bases left unmatched: 3. The CDR3 protein is CASNPSGGYEQYF. Here the CDR3 DNA reads TGTGCCAGCAACCCTAGCGGGGGCTACGAGCAGTACTTC.

The chain is built from TRBV29-1 and TRBJ2-2; 11 bases align to TRBD2. V trimming: 7 bases; J trimming: 1 base; junction bases outside the gene matches: 2. Germline V gene sequence: CDR1 SQVTM, CDR2 ANQGSEA. The CDR3 contains 14 residues. DNA for the CDR3: TGCAGCGGAACTAGCGGGGGGAACACCGGGGAGCTGTTTTTT. It codes for CSGTSGGNTGELFF.

This clonotype was seen a handful of times. This chain uses TRBV14 with TRBJ1-2; no clear D. Germline-derived CDR1 and CDR2 are SGHDN and FVKESK. This CDR3 is built from 12 residues. V lost 1 base and J lost 8, with 8 bases in between. In DNA, the CDR3 is TGTGCCAGCAGCCAAGGGCGCAGCGGCTACACCTTC. Amino acids: CASSQGRSGYTF.